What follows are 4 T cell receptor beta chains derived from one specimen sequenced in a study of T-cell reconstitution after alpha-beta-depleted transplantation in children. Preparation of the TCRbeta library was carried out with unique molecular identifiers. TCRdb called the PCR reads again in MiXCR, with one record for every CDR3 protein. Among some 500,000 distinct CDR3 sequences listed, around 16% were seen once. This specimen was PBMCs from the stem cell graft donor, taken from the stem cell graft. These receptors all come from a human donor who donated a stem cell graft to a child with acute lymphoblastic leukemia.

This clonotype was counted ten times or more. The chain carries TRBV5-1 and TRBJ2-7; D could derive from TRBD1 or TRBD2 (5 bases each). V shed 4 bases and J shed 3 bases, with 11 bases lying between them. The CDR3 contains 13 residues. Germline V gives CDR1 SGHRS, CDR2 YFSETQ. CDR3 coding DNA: TGCGCCAGCAGCCGGGACGGAAGCTACGAGCAGTACTTC. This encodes CASSRDGSYEQYF.

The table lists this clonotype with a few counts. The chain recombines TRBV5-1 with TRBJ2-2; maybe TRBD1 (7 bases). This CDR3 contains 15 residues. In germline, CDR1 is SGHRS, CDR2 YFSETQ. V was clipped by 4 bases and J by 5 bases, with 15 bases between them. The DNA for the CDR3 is TGCGCCAGCAGCCTCAGACAGGGAGGTACCGGGGAGCTGTTTTTT. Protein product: CASSLRQGGTGELFF.

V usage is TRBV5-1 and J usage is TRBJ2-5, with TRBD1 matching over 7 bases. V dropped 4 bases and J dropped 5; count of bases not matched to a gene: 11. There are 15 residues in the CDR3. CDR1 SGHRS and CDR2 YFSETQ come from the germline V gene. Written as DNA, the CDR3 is TGCGCCAGCAGCAGACGACAGGGTTCGGGGGAGACCCAGTACTTC. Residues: CASSRRQGSGETQYF.

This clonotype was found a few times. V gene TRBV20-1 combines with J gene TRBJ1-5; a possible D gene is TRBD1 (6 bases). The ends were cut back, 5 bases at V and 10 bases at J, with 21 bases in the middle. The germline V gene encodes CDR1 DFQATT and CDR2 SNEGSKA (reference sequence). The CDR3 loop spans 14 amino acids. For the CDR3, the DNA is TGCAGTGCTCCCGACAGCAGGGGTACAAAACCCCAGCATTTT. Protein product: CSAPDSRGTKPQHF.